Included here is one T cell receptor beta chain sequence, with context. Naive CD4+ cells were CD45RA-selected; the remaining cells were memory. The record originates from a study of shared clonotypes between healthy human individuals. Data came from immunoSEQ multiplex PCR; TCRdb stores just in-frame clones and leaves some out. The repertoire holds some 2.4 million clones, 93% seen once, with 0.36% in the top ten. This clonotype originated in a man aged 18 to 29 in good health. Some clones in this sample may be carry-over from other donors' samples. Sequences were obtained from naive CD4+ T cells from PBMCs. Subset here: CD45RA+ positively selected.

CDR3 protein: CSASSVNLYF. The CDR3 DNA follows: TGCAGTGCTAGTAGTGTCAACCTGTACTTC. This rearrangement joins TRBV20-1 to TRBJ2-5; D is undetermined. CDR1 is DFQATT and CDR2 is SNEGSKA in the germline V gene (reference sequence). The CDR3 spans 10 residues. V dropped 3 bases and J dropped 13 bases, with 12 bases sitting between them.